The 29 T cell receptor beta chains presented below share a single source sample, sequenced in a study of T cell repertoires in cytomegalovirus infection. TCRdb called the reads again in MiXCR, with one record for every CDR3 protein. The sample shows some 300,000 distinct CDR3 sequences, about 9.1% of them seen only once. The specimen sequenced was PBMCs. All receptors come from a human donor in good health (CMV status not recorded). Some clones in this sample may be carry-over from other donors' samples.

This clonotype was recorded at least ten times. In DNA form, the CDR3 reads TGTGCCAGCAGCTTAGTTGGGAATAGCGGGGCCAAATTCTGGGATACAGATACGCAGTATTTT. Translation: CASSLVGNSGAKFWDTDTQYF. J is TRBJ2-3 and V is TRBV7-9, with 8 bases matching TRBD2. The CDR3 has 21 residues. Trimming took 1 base from V and 3 from J; bases not matched to a gene: 21. Germline-derived CDR1 and CDR2 are SEHNR and FQNEAQ (reference sequence).

This clonotype was counted many times. The rearrangement links TRBV27 to TRBJ1-6; D call uncertain. Germline V CDR1 and CDR2: MNHEY, SMNVEV (reference sequence). The CDR3 is 14 residues long. The V end lost 1 base, the J end lost 8 bases, and 9 bases lay between the germline ends. The DNA for the CDR3 is TGTGCCAGCAGTTTATTGGGCTCCGATTCACCCCTCCACTTT. Its translation: CASSLLGSDSPLHF.

This clonotype was recorded at least ten times. The J gene is TRBJ1-1, the V gene TRBV7-2; unclear D gene. From germline, CDR1 is SGHTA and CDR2 FQGNSA. The CDR3 covers 12 residues. Trimming removed 2 bases at V and 5 bases at J, with 6 bases between. CDR3 coding DNA: TGTGCCAGCAGCTTATCGTGGACTGAAGCTTTCTTT. Its protein is CASSLSWTEAFF.

This clonotype showed up many times. V gene TRBV6-5 combines with J gene TRBJ2-2; 9 bases are shared with TRBD1. With V trimmed by 1 base and J by 3 bases, 6 bases remained unmatched. Germline CDR1 and CDR2: MNHEY and SVGAGI. The CDR3 contains 17 residues. DNA for the CDR3: TGTGCCAGCAGTTACTTCCGGGACAGGGTCGACACCGGGGAGCTGTTTTTT. Encoded protein: CASSYFRDRVDTGELFF.

In this sample, this clonotype turned up many times. This rearrangement joins TRBV2 to TRBJ1-1; 7 bases map to TRBD1. The CDR3 consists of 13 residues. Unmatched junction bases numbered 3, after V lost 7 bases and J lost 1 base. Germline V gene sequence: CDR1 SNHLY, CDR2 FYNNEI. CDR3 protein: CASMQGENTEAFF. CDR3 DNA: TGTGCCAGCATGCAGGGGGAGAACACTGAAGCTTTCTTT.

This chain uses TRBV20-1 with TRBJ2-3; weak D call: TRBD2 (7 bases). CDR3 size: 14 residues. CDR1 DFQATT and CDR2 SNEGSKA come from the germline V gene (reference sequence). The V end was cut by 6 bases, the J end by 8 bases, with 21 bases between. The CDR3 DNA reads as TGCAGTGCGGACGGCGCGGGGGCCGGTGGTACGCAGTATTTT. This gives the protein CSADGAGAGGTQYF.

This sequence joins TRBV29-1 and TRBJ1-1; D is unclear. CDR1 is SQVTM, CDR2 ANQGSEA, per germline. The germline V and J ends were trimmed by 6 bases and 1 base, with 9 bases remaining between them. CDR3 size: 12 residues. The CDR3 sequence: CSVGRANTEAFF. In DNA, the CDR3 is TGCAGCGTCGGCCGGGCGAACACTGAAGCTTTCTTT.

V usage is TRBV11-3 and J usage is TRBJ2-5, with D possibly being TRBD1 (6 bases). Germline-derived CDR1 and CDR2 are SGHNT and YENEEA. The CDR3 extends over 15 amino acids. Trimming took 2 bases from V and 2 from J, leaving 12 bases between them. This chain's CDR3 is CASSLMAGEQETQYF. In DNA, the CDR3 is TGTGCCAGCAGCTTAATGGCAGGGGAGCAAGAGACCCAGTACTTC.

This clonotype was recorded at least ten times. The DNA for the CDR3 is TGTGCCAGCAGTTTCCACAGGGGTCTTAGCTCCTACAATGAGCAGTTCTTC. Translation gives CASSFHRGLSSYNEQFF. This rearrangement joins TRBV28 to TRBJ2-1; the match to TRBD1 covers 7 bases. Germline V gene sequence: CDR1 MDHEN, CDR2 SYDVKM. This CDR3 is 17 amino acids long. The V and J ends lost 3 bases and 0 bases, in that order; junction bases with no gene match: 8.

This clonotype has ten or more counts. This chain connects TRBV6-2 or TRBV6-3 to TRBJ2-7; D remains ambiguous. The CDR3 covers 14 residues. V was trimmed by 6 bases and J by 5 bases, leaving 17 bases between them. Germline V CDR1 and CDR2: MNHEY, SVGEGT. CDR3 region: CASSDTLLVDEQYV. CDR3 nucleotides: TGTGCCAGCAGCGACACGCTTCTCGTGGACGAGCAGTACGTC.

This clonotype was seen repeatedly, ten times or more. The chain has TRBV25-1 and TRBJ2-3, with D uncertain. The CDR3 is 15 amino acids. Germline V gives CDR1 MGHDK, CDR2 SYGVNS. The ends were cut back, 6 bases at V and 2 bases at J, with 15 bases in the middle. The CDR3 sequence: CASSSRGPPTDTQYF. CDR3 nucleotides: TGTGCCAGCAGCTCTAGAGGCCCCCCCACAGATACGCAGTATTTT.

The table lists this clonotype with many counts. The J gene is TRBJ2-4, the V gene TRBV6-2 or TRBV6-3; no clear D. V gave up 2 bases and J gave up 3 bases, with 14 bases separating them. Germline V gene data show CDR1 as MNHEY and CDR2 as SVGEGT. There are 16 residues in the CDR3. CDR3 sequence (DNA): TGTGCCAGCAGTTACGATGTCCTCATGGGCAAAAACATTCAGTACTTC. Its translation: CASSYDVLMGKNIQYF.

This clonotype was seen a handful of times. This chain uses TRBV5-1 with TRBJ2-6; the D gene could be TRBD1 or TRBD2 (5 bases each). Per germline, CDR1 SGHRS and CDR2 YFSETQ. CDR3 length: 17 amino acids. The V and J ends lost 4 bases and 4 bases respectively, with 18 bases between them. The CDR3: CASSPLVSGLGANVLTF. The CDR3 bases are TGCGCCAGCAGCCCCTTGGTATCGGGGCTCGGGGCCAACGTCCTGACTTTC.

Many counts were recorded for this clonotype. The DNA of the CDR3 is TGTGCCAGCACTCTCCGCGGGGTGGAAAAGCAGTTCTTC. Amino acids: CASTLRGVEKQFF. The chain carries TRBV7-2 and TRBJ2-1, with D maybe TRBD2 (6 bases). Trimming left V 7 bases short and J 11 bases short, with 18 bases between. Looked up from germline, CDR1 is SGHTA and CDR2 is FQGNSA. This CDR3 is built from 13 residues.

This clonotype was found a few times. V and J are TRBV29-1 and TRBJ2-7; no firm D call. V was pared by 4 bases and J by 1 base, with 8 bases between. The CDR3 covers 12 residues. The germline V gene encodes CDR1 SQVTM and CDR2 ANQGSEA. CDR3 sequence reads: CSVVDLSYEQYF. The CDR3 DNA reads TGCAGCGTTGTGGACCTATCCTACGAGCAGTACTTC.

This clonotype occurred once. The rearrangement links TRBV28 to TRBJ2-3, with TRBD2 matching over 7 bases. Per the germline V gene, CDR1 is MDHEN and CDR2 is SYDVKM. V lost 8 bases and J lost 1; bases outside the gene matches: 6. The CDR3 runs to 14 residues. The CDR3 sequence is CASSQGGRTDTQYF. The DNA of the CDR3 is TGTGCCAGCTCCCAGGGAGGGCGCACAGATACGCAGTATTTT.

This clonotype was observed at least ten times. This rearrangement joins TRBV7-3 to TRBJ1-1; TRBD1 aligns across 7 bases. Germline loops: CDR1 SGHTA, CDR2 FQGTGA. After removal of 5 bases from V and 0 bases from J, the junction contained 6 bases not matched to a gene. This CDR3 has 15 residues. The CDR3 reads CASSPQGGMNTEAFF. CDR3 DNA: TGTGCCAGCAGCCCTCAGGGGGGCATGAACACTGAAGCTTTCTTT.

This clonotype was recorded many times. The chain is built from TRBV5-1 and TRBJ2-7; maybe TRBD2 (5 bases). Germline CDR1 SGHRS, CDR2 YFSETQ. The CDR3 runs 13 residues. V was clipped by 4 bases and J by 7 bases, with 15 bases between them. The CDR3 spells CASSTGGAEEQYF. CDR3 bases: TGCGCCAGCAGCACCGGAGGAGCGGAGGAGCAGTACTTC.

This clonotype occurred many times. The chain joins TRBV12-3 or TRBV12-4 to TRBJ2-5, with D perhaps given as TRBD1 or TRBD2 (5 bases each). The germline V and J ends were trimmed by 5 bases and 4 bases, with 17 bases remaining between them. This CDR3 region has 15 residues. The chain's CDR3 is CASSGRDPGGETQYF. CDR3 DNA sequence: TGTGCCAGCAGTGGCCGGGACCCTGGAGGAGAGACCCAGTACTTC.

This clonotype occurred many times. The J gene is TRBJ2-2, the V gene TRBV6-5; possible D gene TRBD2, 7 bases. V was cut by 0 bases and J by 4 bases, with 12 bases left in between. This CDR3 contains 16 residues. CDR1 and CDR2 from the germline V gene are MNHEY and SVGAGI. This chain's CDR3 is CASSYSGGRATGELFF. As DNA, the CDR3 is TGTGCCAGCAGTTACTCCGGGGGGCGAGCCACCGGGGAGCTGTTTTTT.

In its sample, this clonotype was seen many times. This rearrangement joins TRBV28 to TRBJ2-6; unclear D gene. The CDR3 consists of 13 residues. V was trimmed by 5 bases and J by 6 bases, leaving 8 bases between them. From germline, CDR1 is MDHEN and CDR2 SYDVKM. The CDR3 sequence: CASSTEMANVLTF. The CDR3 DNA sequence: TGTGCCAGCAGTACGGAAATGGCCAACGTCCTGACTTTC. The entire variable domain, with the rest obtained from reference TRBV28 and TRBJ2-6, is as follows: DVKVTQSSRYLVKRTGEKVFLECVQDMDHENMFWYRQDPGLGLRLIYFSYDVKMKEKGDIPEGYSVSREKKERFSLILESASTNQTSMYLCASSTEMANVLTFGAGSRLTVL.

About this clonotype: Being one base from a much bigger clone, this may be a read error. The chain combines TRBV20-1 with TRBJ2-5; D unresolved. Germline values: CDR1 DFQATT, CDR2 SNEGSKA (reference sequence). This CDR3 has 11 residues. V was trimmed by 6 bases and J by 8 bases, leaving 13 bases between them. DNA of the CDR3: TGCAGTGCCGTATCTGGCGCAACCCAGTACTTC. This translates into CSAVSGATQYF.

This clonotype was detected only a few times. The rearrangement joins TRBV28 to TRBJ2-1, with TRBD2 matching 10 bases. The CDR3 runs to 15 residues. The V and J ends lost 5 bases and 5 bases, in that order; junction bases with no gene match: 6. The germline gives CDR1 MDHEN, CDR2 SYDVKM. CDR3 protein: CASSGSGGAHNEQFF. CDR3 coding DNA: TGTGCCAGCAGTGGGAGCGGGGGGGCCCACAATGAGCAGTTCTTC.

A remark on this clonotype: A much larger clone lies one base from this, so it may be a read error. No conserved phenylalanine or tryptophan ends this CDR3, so it is likely a read error. The chain links TRBV6-2 or TRBV6-3 to TRBJ1-5; D is undetermined. V gave up 2 bases and J gave up 7 bases, with 9 bases separating them. CDR1 and CDR2 from the germline V gene are MNHEY and SVGEGT. The CDR3 has 13 amino acids. DNA of the CDR3: TGTGCCAGCAGTTACCTACCCTCCCAGCCCCAGCATTCT. Translating gives CASSYLPSQPQHS.

This clonotype was seen at least ten times. The chain couples TRBV6-2 or TRBV6-3 to TRBJ2-7; 8 bases are shared with TRBD2. Germline values: CDR1 MNHEY, CDR2 SVGEGT. This CDR3 contains 17 residues. Trimming removed 6 bases from V and 5 bases from J; junction bases left unmatched: 18. CDR3 residues: CASSPDEAVAGFHEQYV. CDR3 DNA: TGTGCCAGCAGCCCGGACGAAGCGGTAGCGGGGTTCCACGAGCAGTACGTC.

The sample holds many counts of this clonotype. The rearrangement joins TRBV10-1 to TRBJ1-4; D gene ambiguous. There are 14 residues in the CDR3. Per germline, CDR1 WNHNN and CDR2 SYGVQD (reference sequence). Trimming stripped 0 bases from V and 7 bases from J, with 9 bases between. Written as DNA, the CDR3 is TGCGCCAGCAGTGAGTCGACGGCCTTTGAAAAACTGTTTTTT. This codes for CASSESTAFEKLFF.

This sequence joins TRBV10-3 and TRBJ2-7, with 8 nucleotides matching TRBD1. Per germline, CDR1 ENHRY and CDR2 SYGVKD. Trimming removed 0 bases from V and 6 bases from J; junction bases left unmatched: 7. This CDR3 is built from 15 residues. The CDR3 loop is CAISESAGQAGEQYV. CDR3 DNA sequence: TGTGCCATCAGTGAGTCCGCGGGACAGGCGGGCGAGCAGTACGTC.

At least ten counts were recorded for this clonotype. This chain uses TRBV14 with TRBJ2-3, with D possibly TRBD2 on 7 matching bases. CDR1 and CDR2 (germline): SGHDN, FVKESK. This CDR3 has 17 amino acids. The germline V and J ends were trimmed by 0 bases and 7 bases, with 20 bases remaining between them. DNA for the CDR3: TGTGCCAGCAGCCAAGATCTAGTCGGGGGGCCTAGGAATACGCAGTATTTT. This codes for CASSQDLVGGPRNTQYF.

This clonotype occurred many times. The genes are TRBV11-3 and TRBJ2-1, with 15 bases lining up with TRBD2. Germline V gene sequence: CDR1 SGHNT, CDR2 YENEEA. The length of the CDR3 is 17 residues. The trim removed 5 bases at V and 4 bases at J, leaving 6 bases unmatched. CDR3 in DNA: TGTGCCAGCAGCCGGACCGGGACTAGCGGGGGGTACAATGAGCAGTTCTTC. Its protein product is CASSRTGTSGGYNEQFF.